This entry describes one T cell receptor (beta chain). This specimen comes from a study of T-cell memory formation after mild COVID-19. The CDR3 consists of 13 residues. Germline CDR1 is MDHEN and CDR2 is SYDVKM. The V gene lost 2 bases and the J gene lost 4 bases, with 8 bases spanning the gap. TCRdb analysed the 5' RACE reads with MiXCR anew, one entry per CDR3 protein. The sample carries under 450,000 distinct CDR3 sequences, more than 20% recorded once. The sequence came from a man in his late teens or twenties who had mild COVID-19 (a few samples of this study predate the infection). Cell type and time point are not known. Sequencing was carried out using PBMCs or a T cell subset sorted from them (not recorded which). The rearrangement uses TRBV28 and TRBJ1-2; D gene ambiguous. The DNA of the CDR3 is TGTGCCAGCAGTTTAGTGGGTTTCTATGGCTACACCTTC. Amino acids: CASSLVGFYGYTF.